A selection of T cell receptor beta chains follows, all from one sample in a study of OX40 agonist ivuxolimab in advanced cancers. The method was immunoSEQ multiplex PCR; TCRdb's version includes in-frame clones alone and lacks a portion of them. This table has about 54,000 clones, around 88% appearing once. The sample was CD4+ or CD8+ T cells sorted from blood, taken in a trial of the OX40 agonist ivuxolimab. Receptor source: an adult with an advanced solid tumor such as melanoma, head and neck, liver or kidney cancer. CDR3s include the opening cysteine and the closing phenylalanine or tryptophan. The D gene is left open where the match is weak. Clone size is not always given. Where it is, it says once, few, many or a class for expanded clones.

-	-	TRBV28	TRBJ1-1	TGTGCCAGCAGTCCCTACCGGACCCTCAACACTGAAGCTTTCTTT	CASSPYRTLNTEAFF
once	TRBD1	TRBV7-4	TRBJ1-5	TGTGCCAGCAGCTTCGGGACAGGGGGCGCATGCCTCAATCAGCCCCAGCATTTT	CASSFGTGGACLNQPQHF
-	-	TRBV6-5	TRBJ1-1	TGTGCCAGCAGGAAAGGGCCCGGCACTGAAGCTTTCTTT	CASRKGPGTEAFF
once	-	TRBV5-1	TRBJ1-1	TGCGCCAGCAGCTTGGGGTACACTGAAGCTTTCTTT	CASSLGYTEAFF
-	TRBD1	TRBV10-3	TRBJ2-7	TGTGCCATCAGTGGTGGACAGGGCTCCTACGAGCAGTACTTC	CAISGGQGSYEQYF
-	-	TRBV5-4	TRBJ2-1	TGTGCCAGCAGCTCGGCCTCTATCGAGTCCGAGCAGTTCTTC	CASSSASIESEQFF
-	-	TRBV5-1	TRBJ1-2	TGCGCCAGCAGCTTTGGGGATGGGCGGGACTACACCTTC	CASSFGDGRDYTF
-	TRBD1	TRBV10-2	TRBJ2-7	TGCGCCAGCAGCCTACAGGGGAAGCAGTACTTC	CASSLQGKQYF
-	-	TRBV7-8	TRBJ2-3	TGTGCCAGCAGTTTTAACACAGATACGCAGTATTTT	CASSFNTDTQYF
once	-	TRBV5-6	TRBJ1-2	TGTGCCAGCAGCTGGCGGGGATTCGGGTCCACCTTC	CASSWRGFGSTF
once	TRBD1	TRBV19	TRBJ2-7	TGTGCCAGTAACCCGGGACAGGGCTTCTACGAGCAGTACTTC	CASNPGQGFYEQYF
once	-	TRBV7-9	TRBJ2-7	TGTGCCAGCAGCTTAGAGGCCGGACTCAACTACGAGCAGTACTTC	CASSLEAGLNYEQYF
-	TRBD1	TRBV9	TRBJ1-4	TGTGCCAGCAGCGCAACGACAGGGGTGGGTAATGAAAAACTGTTTTTT	CASSATTGVGNEKLFF
-	TRBD1	TRBV2	TRBJ2-1	TGTGCCAGCAGTGAAGCGCTGACAGGGGGCGCCTACAATGAGCAGTTCTTC	CASSEALTGGAYNEQFF
-	-	TRBV29-1	TRBJ2-1	TGCAGCGTCGCTACCTACAATGAGCAGTTCTTC	CSVATYNEQFF
-	TRBD1	TRBV9	TRBJ2-1	TGTGCCAGCAGCGTCGGGACAGGCTCCTACAATGAGCAGTTCTTC	CASSVGTGSYNEQFF
-	-	TRBV14	TRBJ2-6	TGTGCCAGCAGCCTGTCCAGGGCCAACGTCCTGACTTTC	CASSLSRANVLTF
-	-	TRBV6-6	TRBJ1-2	TGTGCCAGCAGTCCGGACAGTACTCGAGGCTACACCTTC	CASSPDSTRGYTF
-	-	TRBV28	TRBJ1-3	TGTGCCAGCAGTTTACCGAATTTGGGGGGGCCTGGAAACACCATATATTTT	CASSLPNLGGPGNTIYF
-	-	TRBV4-2	TRBJ2-2	TGTGCCAGCAGCCAAGACAGGGCAGCCGGGGAGCTGTTTTTT	CASSQDRAAGELFF
-	TRBD1	TRBV6-6	TRBJ1-2	TGTGCCAGCAGTTCCCGACAGGGGCGCTACACCTTC	CASSSRQGRYTF
-	-	TRBV28	TRBJ1-5	TGTGCCAGCGTTGGGACCAATCAGCCCCAGCATTTT	CASVGTNQPQHF
-	-	TRBV5-1	TRBJ2-1	TGCGCCAGCAGTTTCGGACTGGACCTTCACAATGAGCAGTTCTTC	CASSFGLDLHNEQFF
-	TRBD1	TRBV18	TRBJ2-1	TGTGCCAGCTCGAGGACAGGGGGCCATGATAGTGAGCAGTTCTTC	CASSRTGGHDSEQFF
-	TRBD1	TRBV6-5	TRBJ1-2	TGTGCCAGCAGTGGACAGGGGTCGGTGTATGGCTACACCTTC	CASSGQGSVYGYTF